Following are 24 T cell receptor beta chains from one sample sequenced in a study of control samples from healthy donors and cancer patients. Profiling relied on immunoSEQ multiplex PCR, and the TCRdb table lists in-frame clones only, not all of them. The sample contains roughly 80,000 clones, roughly 90% of which appear only once. Sequenced sample: PBMCs. The receptors were sampled from a woman aged 60-75 years with head and neck cancer.

The chain employs TRBV10-3 and TRBJ2-7; 8 bases are shared with TRBD1. This CDR3 region has 12 residues. V lost 6 bases to trimming and J lost 6 bases; unmatched junction nucleotides: 4. Looked up from germline, CDR1 is ENHRY and CDR2 is SYGVKD. Here the CDR3 reads CAISPTGGEQYF. The DNA of the CDR3 is TGTGCCATCAGCCCAACAGGGGGCGAGCAGTACTTC.

The genes are TRBV5-1 and TRBJ2-1; D is perhaps TRBD1 (6 bases). Germline loops: CDR1 SGHRS, CDR2 YFSETQ. This CDR3 comprises 13 residues. Trimming took 4 bases from V and 6 from J, leaving 11 bases between them. The CDR3 sequence is CASSLQGSNEQFF. The CDR3, as DNA: TGCGCCAGCAGCCTACAGGGTAGCAATGAGCAGTTCTTC.

The chain joins TRBV7-9 to TRBJ2-2; TRBD1 might be the D (6 bases). The V gene's germline CDR1 is SEHNR and CDR2 FQNEAQ (reference sequence). Between the trimmed V and J ends, which lost 5 bases and 7 bases, there was a span of 14 bases. CDR3 length: 14 amino acids. The CDR3: CASSHREISGELFF. CDR3 DNA sequence: TGTGCCAGCAGCCACAGGGAAATCAGCGGGGAGCTGTTTTTT.

The chain has TRBV6-2 or TRBV6-3 and TRBJ1-1; D gene unclear. There are 11 residues in the CDR3. Germline CDR1 and CDR2: MNHEY and SVGEGT. Trimming cost V 5 bases and J 8 bases, with 9 bases left between them. DNA for the CDR3: TGTGCCAGCAGTGACCCCGTAGAAGCTTTCTTT. This sequence encodes CASSDPVEAFF.

The chain has TRBV27 and TRBJ2-2; D is possibly TRBD2 (6 bases). The germline CDR1 and CDR2 sequences are MNHEY and SMNVEV (reference sequence). This CDR3 contains 14 residues. The ends were cut back, 6 bases at V and 1 base at J, with 9 bases in the middle. CDR3 DNA: TGTGCCAGCAGGACCGGGAGGAACACCGGGGAGCTGTTTTTT. Its translation: CASRTGRNTGELFF.

This chain joins TRBV7-9 and TRBJ2-2, with 7 bases that match TRBD1. This CDR3 has 16 residues. Per the germline V gene, CDR1 is SEHNR and CDR2 is FQNEAQ (reference sequence). Trimming at V came to 4 bases and at J to 0 bases, leaving 5 bases not matched to a gene. The CDR3 DNA follows: TGTGCCAGCAGCTCCACAGGGGCCTCGAACACCGGGGAGCTGTTTTTT. Translating gives CASSSTGASNTGELFF.

This clone appeared a single time. The chain links TRBV4-3 to TRBJ2-6, with unresolved D. CDR1 LGHNA and CDR2 YSLEER come from the germline V gene. V lost 0 bases and J 0 bases, leaving 6 bases between the germline ends. CDR3 size: 16 residues. In DNA form, the CDR3 reads TGCGCCAGCAGCCAAGATAAGGCCTCTGGGGCCAACGTCCTGACTTTC. Translation gives CASSQDKASGANVLTF.

The V and J genes are TRBV5-1 and TRBJ2-1; TRBD1 might be the D (6 bases). V lost 2 bases and J lost 6, with 12 bases in between. Germline V lookup: CDR1 SGHRS, CDR2 YFSETQ. The CDR3 is 14 residues long. This CDR3 reads CASSFGQNSNEQFF. The CDR3 DNA sequence: TGCGCCAGCAGCTTTGGACAGAATTCCAATGAGCAGTTCTTC.

V is TRBV7-6 and J is TRBJ2-5; 9 positions agree with TRBD1. The ends lost 7 bases at V and 5 bases at J; junction bases unmatched: 8. CDR1 and CDR2 (germline): SGHVS, FNYEAQ. The CDR3 has 14 residues. In DNA, the CDR3 is TGTGCCAGCACCGGGACAGGGTTGTACGAGACCCAGTACTTC. Protein sequence: CASTGTGLYETQYF.

V is TRBV5-3 and J is TRBJ1-4; 12 nucleotides line up with TRBD1. TRBV5-3 belongs to the ORF category, with a function that is uncertain. The V and J ends lost 0 bases and 6 bases, in that order; junction bases with no gene match: 24. The CDR3 is 23 residues long. The CDR3 region has the DNA TGTGCCAGAAGCTTGGAGTCGTCTCTGATTCGGGACAGGGGGCAAATTGAACATGAAAAACTGTTTTTT. Its protein product is CARSLESSLIRDRGQIEHEKLFF.

V is TRBV24-1 and J is TRBJ2-5, with 12 positions matching TRBD2. Looked up from germline, CDR1 is KGHDR and CDR2 is SFDVKD. V lost 4 bases and J lost 5; bases outside the gene matches: 16. The CDR3 is 19 residues long. This chain's CDR3 is CATSDHLAGGPSQLETQYF. CDR3 bases: TGTGCCACCAGTGACCACCTAGCGGGAGGGCCCTCCCAGCTGGAGACCCAGTACTTC.

The rearrangement links TRBV2 to TRBJ1-4; no reliable D call. V was cut by 7 bases and J by 0 bases, with 12 bases left in between. CDR1 and CDR2 (germline): SNHLY, FYNNEI. This CDR3 has 15 amino acids. This chain's CDR3 is CASTVGSSTNEKLFF. The CDR3 DNA reads as TGTGCCAGCACTGTTGGATCCTCAACTAATGAAAAACTGTTTTTT.

The genes are TRBV10-3 and TRBJ2-1; 7 positions match TRBD1. Germline V lookup: CDR1 ENHRY, CDR2 SYGVKD. V lost 6 bases, J lost 9 bases, and 8 bases stayed unmatched. The CDR3 loop spans 13 amino acids. This CDR3 is CAIRAQGPGEQFF. CDR3 in DNA: TGTGCCATCAGAGCACAGGGGCCCGGTGAGCAGTTCTTC.

This chain connects TRBV5-6 to TRBJ2-7; either TRBD1 or TRBD2 may supply D (5 bases each). The ends were cut back, 1 base at V and 0 bases at J, with 14 bases in the middle. The CDR3 consists of 16 residues. Germline lookup yields CDR1 SGHDT and CDR2 YYEEEE. The CDR3 is CASSLFGASSSYEQYF. DNA of the CDR3: TGTGCCAGCAGCTTGTTCGGGGCCTCCTCCTCCTACGAGCAGTACTTC.

The genes are TRBV30 and TRBJ2-5; D ambiguous. This CDR3 contains 15 residues. V lost 4 bases to trimming and J lost 1 base, with 16 bases between them. Germline V lookup: CDR1 GTSNPN, CDR2 SVGIG (reference sequence). CDR3 DNA: TGTGCCTGGACTCTAGGGCCCAGAAGCCAAGAGACCCAGTACTTC. Its protein is CAWTLGPRSQETQYF.

The rearrangement uses TRBV7-2 and TRBJ1-4; 7 nucleotides agree with TRBD1. Losses at the gene ends were 2 bases for V and 0 bases for J; bases not matched to a gene: 3. Germline-derived CDR1 and CDR2 are SGHTA and FQGNSA. CDR3 length: 16 amino acids. The chain's CDR3 is CASSLLGTATNEKLFF. In DNA form, the CDR3 reads TGTGCCAGCAGCTTATTAGGGACAGCAACTAATGAAAAACTGTTTTTT.

Worth noting for this clone: The junction and the germline gene differ at one end; a read error may be behind it. The rearrangement uses TRBV19 and TRBJ2-1, with 13 bases lining up with TRBD2. The CDR3 loop spans 15 amino acids. The V gene's germline CDR1 is LNHDA and CDR2 SQIVND (reference sequence). The CDR3 sequence: CASSPGLAGVNEQFF. The CDR3 DNA follows: TGTGCCAGTAGTCCCGGACTAGCGGGAGTCAATGAACAGTTCTTC. Full variable domain (outside the CDR3, taken from reference TRBV19 and TRBJ2-1): DGGITQSPKYLFRKEGQNVTLSCEQNLNHDAMYWYRQDPGQGLRLIYYSQIVNDFQKGDIAEGYSVSREKKESFPLTVTSAQKNPTAFYLCASSPGLAGVNEQFFGPGTRLTVL.

The V gene is TRBV4-2, the J gene TRBJ1-2; 7 bases line up with TRBD1. Germline V gene lookup returns CDR1 LGHNA and CDR2 YNFKEQ. CDR3 size: 13 residues. Trimming at V came to 2 bases and at J to 8 bases, leaving 5 bases not matched to a gene. CDR3 in amino acids: CASSQPTGSGYTF. CDR3 in DNA: TGTGCCAGCAGCCAACCGACAGGGAGCGGCTACACCTTC.

J is TRBJ2-7 and V is TRBV5-1; 8 bases are a match to TRBD1. Germline CDR1 reads SGHRS; CDR2 reads YFSETQ. The CDR3 contains 13 residues. The V gene end was trimmed by 3 bases and the J gene end by 2 bases; junction bases not matched to a gene: 1. This CDR3 reads CASSWGQAYEQYF. DNA of the CDR3: TGCGCCAGCAGCTGGGGACAGGCCTACGAGCAGTACTTC.

This chain joins TRBV3-1 (or the pseudogene TRBV3-2) and TRBJ1-1; D call uncertain. V was clipped by 3 bases and J by 1 base, with 9 bases between them. Per the germline V gene, CDR1 is LGHDT and CDR2 is YNNKEL (reference sequence). There are 14 residues in the CDR3. The DNA for the CDR3 is TGTGCCAGCAGCCACGCCCTAAGGAACACTGAAGCTTTCTTT. As protein: CASSHALRNTEAFF.

V usage is TRBV27 and J usage is TRBJ1-5; tentative D call: TRBD1 (6 bases). V lost 5 bases to trimming and J lost 6 bases, with 11 bases between them. The germline CDR1 and CDR2 sequences are MNHEY and SMNVEV (reference sequence). The CDR3 is 13 residues long. The CDR3 protein is CASSGGAAQPQHF. CDR3 sequence (DNA): TGTGCCAGCAGTGGGGGGGCGGCTCAGCCCCAGCATTTT.

The V gene is TRBV6-2 or TRBV6-3, the J gene TRBJ1-5; the match to TRBD1 covers 9 bases. The CDR3 length is 14 residues. The germline V gene has CDR1 MNHEY and CDR2 SVGEGT. V was clipped by 5 bases and J by 3 bases; unmatched bases: 2. DNA of the CDR3: TGTGCCAGCAGTGGGGACAGGGACAATCAGCCCCAGCATTTT. Amino acids: CASSGDRDNQPQHF.

The V gene is TRBV18, the J gene TRBJ1-1; 9 positions match TRBD1. Germline assignment: CDR1 KGHSH and CDR2 LQKENI. The CDR3 is 16 amino acids. V gave up 3 bases and J gave up 0 bases; unmatched junction bases: 5. In DNA form, the CDR3 reads TGTGCCAGCTCACCCGGACAGGGGACCCTGAACACTGAAGCTTTCTTT. Amino acids: CASSPGQGTLNTEAFF.

The V gene is TRBV28, the J gene TRBJ2-7, with a weak D call TRBD1 (6 bases). V was trimmed by 1 base and J by 4 bases, leaving 20 bases between them. Per the germline V gene, CDR1 is MDHEN and CDR2 is SYDVKM. The CDR3 has 17 residues. The CDR3 region has the DNA TGTGCCAGCAGTTTATTTAGTGTTGGACAGAGACGGTACGAGCAGTACTTC. Translation gives CASSLFSVGQRRYEQYF.